These 27 T cell receptor beta chains came from one sample sequenced in a study of blood T cell repertoires in COVID-19 (dated by TCRdb to 2020 to 2022). The library was built by means of the immunoSEQ multiplex PCR assay. Not all clones reach the TCRdb copy of this immuneACCESS table, which keeps in-frame sequences only. Checked studies attribute under half of the gap to unresolved V genes and leave the rest unexplained. Across this sample there are a few hundred thousand clones, with roughly nine tenths seen only once. The leading ten clones occupy about 4% of the sample. The sequenced sample consisted of peripheral blood. The receptors were sampled from a man in his 60s who had recovered from COVID-19.

The chain couples TRBV7-3 to TRBJ2-1; 7 nucleotides agree with TRBD2. This CDR3 has 14 residues. Per germline, CDR1 SGHTA and CDR2 FQGTGA. J lost 6 bases, V lost 4 bases, and 6 bases had no gene match. The CDR3 sequence: CASSSVTSVNEQFF. CDR3 nucleotide sequence: TGTGCCAGCAGCTCCGTAACTAGCGTCAATGAGCAGTTCTTC.

The chain has TRBV9 and TRBJ1-6; TRBD1 agrees at 9 bases. Losses at the gene ends were 0 bases for V and 9 bases for J; bases not matched to a gene: 10. Germline V gives CDR1 SGDLS, CDR2 YYNGEE. This CDR3 has 17 amino acids. CDR3 residues: CASSVGGSGQGTSPLHF. DNA of the CDR3: TGTGCCAGCAGCGTAGGGGGCAGCGGACAGGGGACTTCACCCCTCCACTTT.

This clone occurred a few times. This rearrangement joins TRBV9 to TRBJ1-3; D uncertain. Trimming removed 3 bases from V and 4 bases from J, with 8 bases in between. The germline V gene has CDR1 SGDLS and CDR2 YYNGEE. The CDR3 length is 13 residues. CDR3 protein: CASSDYQGNTIYF. The CDR3 DNA reads as TGTGCCAGCAGCGACTACCAGGGAAACACCATATATTTT.

V is TRBV6-2 or TRBV6-3 and J is TRBJ2-1; TRBD2 agrees at 9 bases. The CDR3 runs 15 residues. The V and J ends lost 2 bases and 6 bases, in that order; junction bases with no gene match: 5. Germline CDR1 reads MNHEY; CDR2 reads SVGEGT. Here the CDR3 DNA reads TGTGCCAGCAGTTACAGCGGGGGGACCTTCAATGAGCAGTTCTTC. Translation gives CASSYSGGTFNEQFF.

The J gene is TRBJ2-3, the V gene TRBV25-1, with a tentative D call TRBD2 (6 bases). The CDR3 sequence is 17 residues long. Germline CDR1 reads MGHDK; CDR2 reads SYGVNS. V was cut by 4 bases and J by 2 bases, with 19 bases left in between. The CDR3 sequence: CASSAGLSLAHTDTQYF. In DNA, the CDR3 is TGTGCCAGCAGTGCCGGCCTATCACTAGCTCACACAGATACGCAGTATTTT.

The chain combines TRBV3-1 (or the pseudogene TRBV3-2) with TRBJ2-5; 10 bases line up with TRBD1. The CDR3 contains 18 residues. Trimming cost V 5 bases and J 2 bases; bases outside gene matches: 14. CDR1 and CDR2 (germline): LGHDT, YNNKEL (reference sequence). The chain's CDR3 is CASSFFLGQGEPQETQYF. The CDR3 DNA follows: TGTGCCAGCAGCTTTTTCCTTGGACAGGGGGAACCTCAAGAGACCCAGTACTTC.

This clone is a singleton in its sample. The chain has TRBV11-2 and TRBJ2-2; TRBD1 is a possible D gene (5 bases). The CDR3 consists of 15 residues. Trimming stripped 6 bases from V and 6 bases from J, with 17 bases between. Germline CDR1 reads SGHAT; CDR2 reads FQNNGV. This chain's CDR3 is CASSSSWGFAGELFF. CDR3 in DNA: TGTGCCAGCAGTTCGTCGTGGGGCTTCGCCGGGGAGCTGTTTTTT.

J is TRBJ2-5 and V is TRBV5-1; 8 bases align to TRBD1. Germline V CDR1 and CDR2: SGHRS, YFSETQ. The trim removed 4 bases at V and 4 bases at J, leaving 9 bases unmatched. The CDR3 has 15 residues. CDR3 amino acids: CASSPADREAETQYF. DNA for the CDR3: TGCGCCAGCAGCCCGGCGGACAGGGAGGCAGAGACCCAGTACTTC.

V and J are TRBV11-3 and TRBJ2-2; TRBD1 might be the D (6 bases). Trimming took off 5 bases at V and 1 base at J, with 11 bases between the two ends. The CDR3 has 15 amino acids. Per the germline V gene, CDR1 is SGHNT and CDR2 is YENEEA. CDR3 sequence reads: CASSTTGLNTGELFF. CDR3 DNA: TGTGCCAGCAGCACAACAGGGTTGAACACCGGGGAGCTGTTTTTT.

The chain couples TRBV24-1 to TRBJ2-1; TRBD2 matches 12 bases. The CDR3 is 14 amino acids. Germline lookup yields CDR1 KGHDR and CDR2 SFDVKD. V was pared by 4 bases and J by 8 bases, with 2 bases of the junction left unmatched. CDR3 DNA sequence: TGTGCCACCAGTGACCCTAGCGGGGGGGATGAGCAGTTCTTC. Its translation: CATSDPSGGDEQFF.

The V gene is TRBV7-6, the J gene TRBJ2-1; 11 bases map to TRBD2. Germline V gives CDR1 SGHVS, CDR2 FNYEAQ. V shed 5 bases and J 5 bases; nucleotides not matched to a gene: 2. The CDR3 sequence is 14 residues long. The CDR3, as DNA: TGTGCCAGCAGCCGGGGACTAGCGGACAATGAGCAGTTCTTC. It yields the protein CASSRGLADNEQFF.

V usage is TRBV29-1 and J usage is TRBJ2-1, with D possibly being TRBD1 (6 bases). V was cut by 4 bases and J by 3 bases, with 16 bases left in between. Germline CDR1 reads SQVTM; CDR2 reads ANQGSEA. The CDR3 consists of 15 residues. CDR3 bases: TGCAGCGTTGTTCCCGGGACACCGCTCTACAATGAGCAGTTCTTC. It yields the protein CSVVPGTPLYNEQFF.

This clone was seen a few times. Within the sample, other DNA sequences also encode this same CDR3. J is TRBJ2-1 and V is TRBV6-1; 12 positions match TRBD2. CDR1 MNHNS and CDR2 SASEGT come from the germline V gene. The ends lost 0 bases at V and 10 bases at J; junction bases unmatched: 7. This CDR3 region has 16 residues. The CDR3 DNA sequence: TGTGCCAGCAGTGAAGCTGCTAGCGGGGGGGCCCTCGAGCAGTTCTTC. Its translation is CASSEAASGGALEQFF.

CDR3 residues: CASSTLGDRVFYEQYF. The CDR3 DNA reads TGTGCCAGCAGCACGCTCGGGGACAGGGTGTTCTACGAGCAGTACTTC. This chain links TRBV5-5 with TRBJ2-7; TRBD1 aligns across 9 bases. The CDR3 loop spans 16 amino acids. The V segment lost 4 bases and the J segment 3 bases; nucleotides outside the gene matches: 11. Germline CDR1 reads SGHKS; CDR2 reads YYEKEE (reference sequence).

The table lists this clone with a count of one. This chain connects TRBV30 to TRBJ1-2; D is ambiguous. Trimming cost V 4 bases and J 2 bases, with 11 bases left between them. Germline loops: CDR1 GTSNPN, CDR2 SVGIG (reference sequence). This CDR3 region has 13 residues. The CDR3 nucleotides are TGTGCCTGGACCACTACTGTCAACTATGGCTACACCTTC. It codes for CAWTTTVNYGYTF.

The chain combines TRBV19 with TRBJ2-7, with 8 bases lining up with TRBD1. The V and J ends lost 3 bases and 5 bases, in that order; junction bases with no gene match: 9. This CDR3 region has 15 residues. The germline V gene has CDR1 LNHDA and CDR2 SQIVND (reference sequence). This chain's CDR3 is CASSMVQGARDEQYF. CDR3 in DNA: TGTGCCAGTAGTATGGTGCAGGGGGCGCGGGACGAGCAGTACTTC.

This clone is a singleton in its sample. J is TRBJ1-4 and V is TRBV7-9, with a possible D match to TRBD1 (6 bases). The CDR3 loop spans 13 amino acids. In germline, CDR1 is SEHNR, CDR2 FQNEAQ (reference sequence). V was cut by 5 bases and J by 8 bases, with 12 bases left in between. The CDR3 sequence is CASSHRVGEKLFF. CDR3 coding DNA: TGTGCCAGCAGCCACAGGGTTGGGGAAAAACTGTTTTTT.

This chain joins TRBV6-5 and TRBJ1-1; TRBD1 might be the D (5 bases). Germline-derived CDR1 and CDR2 are MNHEY and SVGAGI. V lost 6 bases to trimming and J lost 3 bases, with 8 bases between them. The CDR3 runs to 12 residues. The CDR3 DNA reads as TGTGCCAGCAGCGACAGATACACTGAAGCTTTCTTT. Protein: CASSDRYTEAFF.

The chain joins TRBV24-1 to TRBJ2-1; 12 nucleotides match TRBD2. From germline, CDR1 is KGHDR and CDR2 SFDVKD. V trimming: 5 bases; J trimming: 1 base; junction bases outside the gene matches: 11. The CDR3 totals 19 residues. As DNA, the CDR3 is TGTGCCACCAGTGGGGTGGCTAGCGGGGGGGCCCGGTCCTACAATGAGCAGTTCTTC. This sequence encodes CATSGVASGGARSYNEQFF.

The genes are TRBV6-5 and TRBJ1-5; D gene uncertain. Germline-derived CDR1 and CDR2 are MNHEY and SVGAGI. The V and J ends lost 0 bases and 5 bases respectively, with 5 bases between them. The CDR3 runs 13 residues. The CDR3 region is CASSYSAHQPQHF. The CDR3 DNA reads as TGTGCCAGCAGTTACTCTGCGCATCAGCCCCAGCATTTT.

This chain joins TRBV11-2 and TRBJ1-4; TRBD1 matches at 9 bases. With V trimmed by 6 bases and J by 8 bases, 16 bases remained unmatched. The CDR3 runs 17 residues. The germline CDR1 and CDR2 sequences are SGHAT and FQNNGV. The CDR3 coding sequence is TGTGCCAGCAGGCACCGGGACAGGGTCAACCTTAGGGAAAAACTGTTTTTT. This sequence encodes CASRHRDRVNLREKLFF.

The J gene is TRBJ1-6, the V gene TRBV7-2, with a possible D match to TRBD1 (5 bases). The CDR3 extends over 14 amino acids. Germline assignment: CDR1 SGHTA and CDR2 FQGNSA. V lost 5 bases, J lost 10 bases, and 15 bases lay in between. As DNA, the CDR3 is TGTGCCAGCAGCGTGGGACTGCAGGGCTCACCCCTCCACTTT. It specifies CASSVGLQGSPLHF.

The rearrangement joins TRBV6-1 to TRBJ1-5; D not certain. The V end was cut by 2 bases, the J end by 7 bases, with 9 bases between. Germline CDR1 reads MNHNS; CDR2 reads SASEGT. The CDR3 contains 13 residues. CDR3 in DNA: TGTGCCAGCAGTGAACGGGATTCACAGCCCCAGCATTTT. Translation gives CASSERDSQPQHF.

V gene TRBV2 combines with J gene TRBJ1-4; possible D gene TRBD1, 5 bases. V lost 9 bases, J lost 6 bases, and 23 bases lay in between. The CDR3 has 16 amino acids. In germline, CDR1 is SNHLY, CDR2 FYNNEI. CDR3 amino acids: CASRGRGPTNDEKLFF. CDR3 nucleotide sequence: TGTGCCAGTCGGGGGAGGGGACCAACTAATGATGAAAAACTGTTTTTT.

The chain carries TRBV7-3 and TRBJ2-1; TRBD1 matches at 8 bases. CDR1 and CDR2 from the germline V gene are SGHTA and FQGTGA. CDR3 size: 14 residues. After removal of 5 bases from V and 9 bases from J, the junction contained 9 bases not matched to a gene. This chain's CDR3 is CASSVGQGRSEQFF. The CDR3 DNA reads as TGTGCCAGCAGCGTTGGACAGGGTCGAAGTGAGCAGTTCTTC.

V is TRBV5-6 and J is TRBJ1-2, with TRBD1 matching over 10 bases. Germline V CDR1 and CDR2: SGHDT, YYEEEE. Trimming cost V 2 bases and J 7 bases; bases outside gene matches: 2. The CDR3 is 13 residues long. The CDR3 protein is CASSFRDRGGYTF. The CDR3 nucleotides read TGTGCCAGCAGCTTCCGGGACAGGGGTGGCTACACCTTC.

This clone was seen just once. This rearrangement joins TRBV18 to TRBJ2-3, with 7 positions matching TRBD1. Germline V gene lookup returns CDR1 KGHSH and CDR2 LQKENI. J lost 6 bases, V lost 3 bases, and 9 bases had no gene match. The CDR3 has 15 residues. The CDR3 DNA is TGTGCCAGCTCACCGGGGACAGCCGAGACCGATACGCAGTATTTT. Its protein product is CASSPGTAETDTQYF.